The table lists the clone carrying this TCR beta chain with a few counts. The antigen remains unidentified. The data were obtained in a study of cytomegalovirus exposure and HLA in healthy donors. Looking at the study overall: Assignment to the Caucasian-associated ancestry cluster applied to more than 75% of the approximately 360 genotyped donors.

Regarding the study as a whole: Through in vitro validation, a few CMV-associated chains were shown to be specific for CMV antigens. In a later analysis, 15,000 to 20,000 TCR beta sequences were associated with HLA alleles at 0.05 false discovery rate. The likely explanation for a cluster of highly shared sequence variants was sequencing artifact.

Trimming stripped 5 bases from V and 0 bases from J, with 13 bases between. CDR1 and CDR2 (germline): SGHTA, FQGNSA. The CDR3 totals 15 residues. This PCR relied on a set of 60 Vbeta primers and 13 Jbeta primers. TCRdb's table, derived via immunoSEQ multiplex PCR, lists solely in-frame clones and lacks some. The table lists 150,000 to 200,000 clones, around three quarters of them singletons. The chain employs TRBV7-2 and TRBJ1-1; D is perhaps TRBD1 (6 bases). The sequenced material came from PBMCs. The source of this sequence is a young woman in good health and CMV-seropositive. Here the CDR3 DNA reads TGTGCCAGCAGCACGGACAGCTCCATGAACACTGAAGCTTTCTTT. Translated, it gives CASSTDSSMNTEAFF.